The 15 T cell receptor beta chains listed next were all sequenced from one sample in a study of technical replicates of blood from a few donors. The protocol was immunoSEQ multiplex PCR, while the TCRdb copy is restricted to in-frame clones and leaves out a portion. This sample yields 75,000 to 100,000 clones, of which roughly 96% are seen a single time; 0.25% to 0.3% belongs to the top ten. Sequencing was carried out using T cells isolated from PBMCs. The receptors derive from a human donor in good health.

V gene TRBV28 combines with J gene TRBJ2-1; 8 positions agree with TRBD2. Germline V gene data show CDR1 as MDHEN and CDR2 as SYDVKM. The CDR3 totals 17 residues. The V and J ends lost 7 bases and 8 bases, in that order; junction bases with no gene match: 19. The CDR3 DNA reads TGTGCCAGCAACCCCCCTCCCGGGAGGGCTTTGGTCGATGAGCAGTTCTTC. Protein sequence: CASNPPPGRALVDEQFF.

This sequence joins TRBV7-9 and TRBJ2-1; 11 nucleotides match TRBD2. Trimming took 4 bases from V and 2 from J; bases not matched to a gene: 10. Germline CDR1 reads SEHNR; CDR2 reads FQNEAQ (reference sequence). This CDR3 region has 18 residues. CDR3 sequence: CASSSGPGLAAAYNEQFF. The DNA for the CDR3 is TGTGCCAGCAGCTCCGGCCCGGGACTAGCGGCCGCCTACAATGAGCAGTTCTTC.

The chain has TRBV4-1 and TRBJ2-7; D not certain. The germline gives CDR1 MGHRA, CDR2 YSYEKL. This CDR3 has 13 residues. The germline V and J ends were trimmed by 1 base and 4 bases, with 8 bases remaining between them. The CDR3 is CASSQGLNYEQYF. The CDR3 DNA is TGCGCCAGCAGCCAAGGGCTGAATTACGAGCAGTACTTC.

The chain links TRBV6-5 to TRBJ2-7, with 10 bases that match TRBD1. This CDR3 has 15 amino acids. The V segment lost 4 bases and the J segment 0 bases; nucleotides outside the gene matches: 3. Germline lookup yields CDR1 MNHEY and CDR2 SVGAGI. CDR3 sequence: CASSLDRGGSYEQYF. In DNA, the CDR3 is TGTGCCAGCAGTTTGGACAGGGGGGGCTCCTACGAGCAGTACTTC.

This clone was counted a single time. The rearrangement joins TRBV6-5 to TRBJ2-7, with a tentative D call TRBD2 (5 bases). The ends were cut back, 5 bases at V and 4 bases at J, with 15 bases in the middle. This CDR3 has 14 amino acids. CDR1 is MNHEY and CDR2 is SVGAGI in the germline V gene. As DNA, the CDR3 is TGTGCCAGCAGTGAAGGGAGTCTCGGGTACGAGCAGTACTTC. It yields the protein CASSEGSLGYEQYF.

The genes are TRBV11-2 and TRBJ2-1, with a weak D call TRBD2 (5 bases). The V end was cut by 5 bases, the J end by 2 bases, with 19 bases between. This CDR3 is 17 amino acids long. Germline CDR1 is SGHAT and CDR2 is FQNNGV. The CDR3 DNA sequence: TGTGCCAGCAGCCCTTTCGGGTTTAGCGTAACCTACAATGAGCAGTTCTTC. This encodes CASSPFGFSVTYNEQFF.

The gene calls are TRBV13 and TRBJ2-5, with TRBD2 matching over 9 bases. Germline V gene sequence: CDR1 PRHDT, CDR2 FYEKMQ (reference sequence). The junction had 9 bases not matched to a gene; V was cut back by 4 bases and J by 0 bases. This CDR3 has 17 residues. CDR3 DNA: TGTGCCAGCAGCTCTAAAATTAGCGGGGGACACCAAGAGACCCAGTACTTC. Protein sequence: CASSSKISGGHQETQYF.

This sequence joins TRBV19 and TRBJ1-5, with TRBD1 matching over 8 bases. Germline CDR1 and CDR2: LNHDA and SQIVND (reference sequence). The CDR3 spans 16 residues. J was trimmed by 4 bases and V by 7 bases; bases with no gene match: 12. The CDR3, as DNA: TGTGCCAGTACCCCACAGACAGGGGCCGATAATCAGCCCCAGCATTTT. It specifies CASTPQTGADNQPQHF.

This chain joins TRBV15 and TRBJ1-4; maybe TRBD1 (5 bases). The CDR3 loop spans 18 amino acids. In germline, CDR1 is LNHNV, CDR2 YYDKDF (reference sequence). Trimming took 4 bases from V and 2 from J, leaving 20 bases between them. For the CDR3, the DNA is TGTGCCACCAGCACGATAACGGACATTTTCGGCACTAATGAAAAACTGTTTTTT. Translation: CATSTITDIFGTNEKLFF.

The V call is TRBV7-9, the J call TRBJ1-1, with D unresolved. The CDR3 contains 14 residues. Germline values: CDR1 SEHNR, CDR2 FQNEAQ (reference sequence). V dropped 2 bases and J dropped 2 bases, with 9 bases sitting between them. The CDR3 sequence: CASSLREANTEAFF. The CDR3 DNA reads TGTGCCAGCAGCTTAAGAGAAGCTAACACTGAAGCTTTCTTT.

The J gene is TRBJ2-7, the V gene TRBV5-1; 7 nucleotides match TRBD1. CDR1 and CDR2 from the germline V gene are SGHRS and YFSETQ. The CDR3 length is 13 residues. J lost 3 bases, V lost 3 bases, and 3 bases had no gene match. DNA of the CDR3: TGCGCCAGCAGCTGGGACAGCGGCTACGAGCAGTACTTC. It translates to CASSWDSGYEQYF.

The chain employs TRBV29-1 and TRBJ1-2; 7 bases match TRBD1. The CDR3 sequence is 14 residues long. J lost 3 bases, V lost 7 bases, and 11 bases had no gene match. Germline values: CDR1 SQVTM, CDR2 ANQGSEA. Here the CDR3 reads CSALGTEFYYGYTF. In nucleotides, the CDR3 is TGCAGCGCCCTCGGGACAGAGTTTTACTATGGCTACACCTTC.

J is TRBJ1-6 and V is TRBV12-5; 8 nucleotides match TRBD1. The CDR3 covers 22 residues. Germline V gene data show CDR1 as LGHNT and CDR2 as FRNRAP. V was clipped by 1 base and J by 0 bases; unmatched bases: 17. CDR3 nucleotides: TGTGCTAGTGGTTTGGCACTGAGAAACTTCGGGACAGGTAGCTCCTATAATTCACCCCTCCACTTT. Its protein is CASGLALRNFGTGSSYNSPLHF.

V usage is TRBV6-5 and J usage is TRBJ1-1, with 7 bases aligning to TRBD1. The CDR3 length is 12 residues. CDR1 and CDR2 (germline): MNHEY, SVGAGI. With V trimmed by 6 bases and J by 11 bases, 9 bases remained unmatched. The CDR3 DNA follows: TGTGCCAGCAGACAGGGGCAAGGGGACGCTTTCTTT. Protein product: CASRQGQGDAFF.

This clone has just one count. This sequence joins TRBV13 and TRBJ1-2; D ambiguous. The CDR3 loop spans 14 amino acids. V lost 3 bases to trimming and J lost 2 bases, with 10 bases between them. Germline CDR1 is PRHDT and CDR2 is FYEKMQ (reference sequence). The CDR3 is CASSLGRGNYGYTF. CDR3 in DNA: TGTGCCAGCAGCTTGGGCCGAGGGAACTATGGCTACACCTTC.